Following are 28 T cell receptor beta chains from one sample sequenced in a study of T-cell memory formation after mild COVID-19. MiXCR, run by TCRdb on the 5' RACE reads, gives a single entry per CDR3 protein. In the table there are around 200,000 distinct CDR3 sequences, 10% to 13% of which are singletons. The sample consisted of PBMCs or a T cell subset sorted from them (not recorded which). These TCRs come from a young man who had mild COVID-19 (a few samples of this study predate the infection). Cell type and time point are not known.

The J gene is TRBJ1-2, the V gene TRBV28; the D gene is possibly TRBD1 (5 bases). CDR1 and CDR2 from the germline V gene are MDHEN and SYDVKM. There are 15 residues in the CDR3. V was cut by 5 bases and J by 10 bases, with 23 bases left in between. The CDR3 region has the DNA TGTGCCAGCAGTCTAACCCCGGCAGGGCAGAATTACTACACCTTC. This translates into CASSLTPAGQNYYTF.

This clonotype showed up many times. V is TRBV12-3 or TRBV12-4 and J is TRBJ2-1, with TRBD2 identical over 8 bases. This CDR3 spans 13 amino acids. V lost 3 bases and J lost 5; bases outside the gene matches: 0. The CDR3 bases are TGTGCCAGCAGTTTGACTAGCGACAATGAGCAGTTCTTC. Encoded protein: CASSLTSDNEQFF.

V usage is TRBV7-2 and J usage is TRBJ2-5; 15 bases are a match to TRBD2. CDR1 is SGHTA and CDR2 is FQGNSA in the germline V gene. This CDR3 has 16 residues. The ends lost 5 bases at V and 2 bases at J; junction bases unmatched: 3. CDR3 nucleotide sequence: TGTGCCAGCAGCCCGGGACTAGCGGGGGGTCAAGAGACCCAGTACTTC. The encoded protein is CASSPGLAGGQETQYF.

This chain links TRBV28 with TRBJ2-7; TRBD1 matches 8 bases. The CDR3 totals 13 residues. Germline lookup yields CDR1 MDHEN and CDR2 SYDVKM. Unmatched junction bases numbered 7, after V lost 5 bases and J lost 7 bases. Written as DNA, the CDR3 is TGTGCCAGCAGTCCCGGGACAGGACGTGAGCAGTACGTC. Translation gives CASSPGTGREQYV.

There are many counts of this clonotype. V usage is TRBV19 and J usage is TRBJ2-5, with D possibly TRBD1 on 6 matching bases. From germline, CDR1 is LNHDA and CDR2 SQIVND (reference sequence). The CDR3 sequence is 14 residues long. Trimming took 10 bases from V and 6 from J, leaving 21 bases between them. CDR3 sequence (DNA): TGTGCCAACTGGGGAAAACAGGGTAGGAAGACCCAGTACTTC. Amino acids: CANWGKQGRKTQYF.

J is TRBJ1-1 and V is TRBV9, with D perhaps TRBD1 (6 bases). The germline V gene has CDR1 SGDLS and CDR2 YYNGEE. The CDR3 length is 14 residues. Deletions cut 3 bases from V and 1 base from J, with 10 bases between. CDR3: CASSGQGQNTEAFF. CDR3 bases: TGTGCCAGCAGCGGCCAGGGGCAGAACACTGAAGCTTTCTTT.

This chain uses TRBV20-1 with TRBJ2-5; D might be TRBD1 or TRBD2, each matching 5 bases. Germline assignment: CDR1 DFQATT and CDR2 SNEGSKA (reference sequence). The CDR3 is 13 amino acids. V lost 0 bases and J lost 1, with 6 bases in between. CDR3 protein: CSARDGTQETQYF. The DNA for the CDR3 is TGCAGTGCTAGAGATGGGACCCAAGAGACCCAGTACTTC.

This chain connects TRBV3-1 to TRBJ1-6; D is uncertain. Trimming took off 0 bases at V and 3 bases at J, with 6 bases between the two ends. The CDR3 runs 15 residues. Germline V gives CDR1 LGHDT, CDR2 YNNKEL (reference sequence). CDR3 in amino acids: CASSQDGVYNSPLHF. DNA of the CDR3: TGTGCCAGCAGCCAAGATGGGGTCTATAATTCACCCCTCCACTTT.

Regarding this clonotype: A clone one base away is much larger, so this may be a read error. The V and J genes are TRBV7-9 and TRBJ2-7, with a tentative D call TRBD2 (7 bases). The CDR3 totals 13 residues. Per germline, CDR1 SEHNR and CDR2 FQNEAQ (reference sequence). The CDR3 region is CARSSQGGVEQYF. The CDR3 bases are TGTGCCAGAAGCTCCCAAGGGGGGGTCGAGCAGTACTTC.

V is TRBV7-2 and J is TRBJ2-5; 13 positions match TRBD2. This CDR3 region has 15 residues. V lost 5 bases and J lost 14; bases outside the gene matches: 14. The germline CDR1 and CDR2 sequences are SGHTA and FQGNSA. In DNA, the CDR3 is TGTGCCAGCAGCAGAGGGGGGACTAGCGGGGTTCCCGGATACTTC. This encodes CASSRGGTSGVPGYF.

V is TRBV2 and J is TRBJ1-1, with TRBD1 matching 7 bases. Looked up from germline, CDR1 is SNHLY and CDR2 is FYNNEI. This CDR3 is 13 amino acids long. V shed 8 bases, J shed 1 base, and the junction held 4 bases outside the gene matches. The CDR3 region is CASDRDGNTEAFF. In DNA form, the CDR3 reads TGTGCCAGCGACAGGGATGGGAACACTGAAGCTTTCTTT.

This clonotype was recorded at least ten times. The chain couples TRBV5-1 to TRBJ2-3; D is unresolved. The V end was cut by 9 bases, the J end by 1 base, with 12 bases between. The length of the CDR3 is 13 residues. CDR1 SGHRS and CDR2 YFSETQ come from the germline V gene. The CDR3 DNA reads TGCGCCACCTCTTCGTACGGCACAGATACGCAGTATTTT. Protein sequence: CATSSYGTDTQYF.

The CDR3 DNA is TGTGCCAGCAGTTGGGGGACAGGGAAGTACAATGAGCAGTTCTTC. It translates to CASSWGTGKYNEQFF. V and J are TRBV6-2 or TRBV6-3 and TRBJ2-1; 9 positions agree with TRBD1. This CDR3 has 15 amino acids. J was trimmed by 4 bases and V by 4 bases; bases with no gene match: 5. CDR1 is MNHEY, CDR2 SVGEGT, per germline.

J is TRBJ1-1 and V is TRBV20-1; the match to TRBD1 covers 8 bases. The ends lost 5 bases at V and 1 base at J; junction bases unmatched: 6. This CDR3 comprises 14 residues. CDR1 and CDR2 (germline): DFQATT, SNEGSKA (reference sequence). Here the CDR3 reads CSALQGGRNTEAFF. In DNA, the CDR3 is TGCAGTGCTTTACAGGGGGGACGGAACACTGAAGCTTTCTTT.

This clonotype occurred a few times. The rearrangement uses TRBV7-9 and TRBJ2-2; no clear D gene. V gave up 4 bases and J gave up 6 bases, with 6 bases separating them. CDR1 and CDR2 (germline): SEHNR, FQNEAQ (reference sequence). The CDR3 has 12 residues. The CDR3 bases are TGTGCCAGCAGCTCCCAGCCCGGGGAGCTGTTTTTT. This encodes CASSSQPGELFF.

This clonotype was counted only a few times. This rearrangement joins TRBV12-3 or TRBV12-4 to TRBJ2-3; 7 nucleotides align to TRBD1. The J segment lost 4 bases and the V segment lost 3 bases, leaving 7 bases of the junction unmatched. The CDR3 length is 15 residues. CDR3 region: CASSFRGGRADTQYF. In DNA, the CDR3 is TGTGCCAGCAGTTTTCGAGGGGGCCGGGCAGATACGCAGTATTTT.

This clonotype was seen repeatedly, ten times or more. The chain joins TRBV4-1 to TRBJ1-4, with D unclear. Looked up from germline, CDR1 is MGHRA and CDR2 is YSYEKL. The CDR3 runs to 15 residues. Trimming removed 1 base from V and 4 bases from J, with 10 bases in between. CDR3 DNA: TGCGCCAGCAGCCAAGGGTCCGGGGATAATGAAAAACTGTTTTTT. Translation gives CASSQGSGDNEKLFF.

Only a few counts were recorded for this clonotype. The chain joins TRBV6-2 or TRBV6-3 to TRBJ2-7, with 11 nucleotides matching TRBD1. CDR1 and CDR2 (germline): MNHEY, SVGEGT. V lost 6 bases and J lost 4; bases outside the gene matches: 2. CDR3 length: 13 residues. The CDR3 nucleotides read TGTGCCAGCAGGTGGGACAGGGGGTACGAGCAGTACGTC. It is translated as CASRWDRGYEQYV.

The chain employs TRBV4-1 and TRBJ1-6; 10 bases fit TRBD1. The CDR3 extends over 16 amino acids. V was pared by 3 bases and J by 9 bases, with 8 bases of the junction left unmatched. Germline loops: CDR1 MGHRA, CDR2 YSYEKL. CDR3 sequence: CASSHPGQGPISPLHF. DNA of the CDR3: TGCGCCAGCAGCCATCCGGGACAGGGGCCGATTTCACCCCTCCACTTT.

The table lists this clonotype with many counts. The rearrangement links TRBV7-9 to TRBJ1-5; no firm D call. This CDR3 has 13 amino acids. Germline loops: CDR1 SEHNR, CDR2 FQNEAQ (reference sequence). Trimming removed 4 bases at V and 8 bases at J, with 12 bases between. The CDR3 loop reads CASSSHRAEPQHF. The DNA for the CDR3 is TGTGCCAGCAGCTCCCACCGGGCAGAGCCCCAGCATTTT.

The rearrangement links TRBV14 to TRBJ2-5; perhaps D is TRBD1 or TRBD2 (5 bases each). Germline-derived CDR1 and CDR2 are SGHDN and FVKESK. The CDR3 spans 15 residues. V gave up 3 bases and J gave up 2 bases, with 13 bases separating them. The CDR3 DNA reads TGTGCCAGCAGCCATACCTTGGGACGGCAAGAGACCCAGTACTTC. Amino acid sequence: CASSHTLGRQETQYF.

This clonotype was picked up a small number of times. The V and J genes are TRBV7-2 and TRBJ1-6; D gene unclear. Per germline, CDR1 SGHTA and CDR2 FQGNSA. There are 17 residues in the CDR3. The V end was cut by 2 bases, the J end by 6 bases, with 17 bases between. The CDR3, as DNA: TGTGCCAGCAGCTTATTTCGGGAGCAGCTCCTTAATTCACCCCTCCACTTT. It translates to CASSLFREQLLNSPLHF.

The chain couples TRBV27 to TRBJ2-3; a weak D match, TRBD2 (5 bases). The V end was cut by 6 bases, the J end by 2 bases, with 12 bases between. Germline V gene sequence: CDR1 MNHEY, CDR2 SMNVEV (reference sequence). This CDR3 spans 14 amino acids. The CDR3 nucleotides are TGTGCCAGCAGACGGAGCGGCGCCACAGATACGCAGTATTTT. Translating it yields CASRRSGATDTQYF.

The V call is TRBV5-1, the J call TRBJ1-1; TRBD1 might be the D (6 bases). CDR3 length: 15 amino acids. The V gene lost 0 bases and the J gene lost 3 bases, with 12 bases spanning the gap. Germline CDR1 SGHRS, CDR2 YFSETQ. DNA for the CDR3: TGCGCCAGCAGCTTGGAAGGGGGAGTGGACACTGAAGCTTTCTTT. This sequence encodes CASSLEGGVDTEAFF.

The chain has TRBV18 and TRBJ1-6; D call uncertain. Per the germline V gene, CDR1 is KGHSH and CDR2 is LQKENI. V lost 0 bases and J 7 bases, leaving 10 bases between the germline ends. The CDR3 has 15 amino acids. The CDR3 nucleotides are TGTGCCAGCTCACCACCCGCACAGCCGAATTCACCCCTCCACTTT. Its translation is CASSPPAQPNSPLHF.

The chain uses TRBV5-5 and TRBJ2-7; D tentatively reads TRBD1 or TRBD2 (5 bases each). Looked up from germline, CDR1 is SGHKS and CDR2 is YYEKEE (reference sequence). This CDR3 is built from 14 residues. V gave up 6 bases and J gave up 3 bases, with 16 bases separating them. The chain's CDR3 is CASNRPGPSYEQYF. The CDR3 region has the DNA TGTGCCAGCAACCGCCCGGGACCCAGCTACGAGCAGTACTTC. Using reference TRBV5-5 and TRBJ2-7 for the parts outside the CDR3, the full variable domain is DAGVTQSPTHLIKTRGQQVTLRCSPISGHKSVSWYQQVLGQGPQFIFQYYEKEERGRGNFPDRFSARQFPNYSSELNVNALLLGDSALYLCASNRPGPSYEQYFGPGTRLTVT.

This chain connects TRBV4-2 to TRBJ1-2; maybe TRBD1 (6 bases). The germline gives CDR1 LGHNA, CDR2 YNFKEQ. The CDR3 runs to 15 residues. V lost 0 bases and J 7 bases, leaving 15 bases between the germline ends. In DNA form, the CDR3 reads TGTGCCAGCAGCCAAGATCGATGGGGGCGAGGTGGCTACACCTTC. Protein: CASSQDRWGRGGYTF.

The chain combines TRBV20-1 with TRBJ1-3, with a possible D match to TRBD1 (6 bases). The CDR3 extends over 13 amino acids. V was clipped by 6 bases and J by 3 bases, with 12 bases between them. Germline V gene data show CDR1 as DFQATT and CDR2 as SNEGSKA (reference sequence). The CDR3 DNA sequence: TGCAGTGCCCCCAGGGGTGGTGGAAACACCATATATTTT. Its translation: CSAPRGGGNTIYF.